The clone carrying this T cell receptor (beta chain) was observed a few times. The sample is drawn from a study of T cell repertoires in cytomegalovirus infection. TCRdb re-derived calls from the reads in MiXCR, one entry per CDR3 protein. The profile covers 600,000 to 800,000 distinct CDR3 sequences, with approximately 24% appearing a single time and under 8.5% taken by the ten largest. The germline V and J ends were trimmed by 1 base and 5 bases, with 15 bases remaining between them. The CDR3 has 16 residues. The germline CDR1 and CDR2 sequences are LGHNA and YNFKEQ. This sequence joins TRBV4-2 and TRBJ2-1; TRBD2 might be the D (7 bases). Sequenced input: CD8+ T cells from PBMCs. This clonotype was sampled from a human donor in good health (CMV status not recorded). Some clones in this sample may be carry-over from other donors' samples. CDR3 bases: TGTGCCAGCAGCCAAGTGGGCGGGGGCCCTAACAATGAGCAGTTCTTC. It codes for CASSQVGGGPNNEQFF.